This T cell receptor (beta chain) was sequenced during a study of cytotoxic CD8 clonotypes in ibrutinib-treated CLL. The germline V gene has CDR1 SGDLS and CDR2 YYNGEE. The CDR3 is 15 residues long. The junction had 10 bases not matched to a gene; V was cut back by 4 bases and J by 8 bases. Researchers set a sequencing depth target of 1 in 200,000 to 1 in 1 million T cells. Here immunoSEQ multiplex PCR was the method, and the copy in TCRdb shows in-frame clones only, minus some. The sample consists of 60,000 to 95,000 clones, around four fifths of them appearing once. This clone was seen once. Its matching antigen is unknown. General study findings and limits: Clonality at baseline surpassed age-matched healthy donors and tracked circulating CD8+ T-cell counts. Lymph node repertoires were not studied, and sampling times were unmatched. Public clonotypes showed up rarely, and on treatment they shrank or held steady.

The chain links TRBV9 to TRBJ2-1; 9 bases are shared with TRBD1. The clonotype comes from a human donor with chronic lymphocytic leukemia. The specimen comprised PBMCs, sampled after 24 months of ibrutinib treatment. The CDR3: CASSHRQGVFDEQFF. CDR3 sequence (DNA): TGTGCCAGCAGCCACAGACAGGGGGTTTTCGATGAGCAGTTCTTC.